This T cell receptor (beta chain) was captured in a study of T cell changes during pregnancy in multiple sclerosis. The method was immunoSEQ multiplex PCR; TCRdb's version includes in-frame clones alone and lacks a portion of them. The sample contains 50,000 or so clones, approximately 94% of which appear only once. Losses at the gene ends were 1 base for V and 10 bases for J; bases not matched to a gene: 12. Germline lookup yields CDR1 SGHVS and CDR2 FNYEAQ. This CDR3 contains 17 residues. The sequence came from a female donor with multiple sclerosis, enrolled in a pregnancy study. This specimen was CD4+ T cells from peripheral blood mononuclear cells, taken before pregnancy. The chain combines TRBV7-6 with TRBJ2-6; 8 bases match TRBD1. CDR3 residues: CASSLGPWTGKANVLTF. CDR3 nucleotides: TGTGCCAGCAGCTTAGGTCCCTGGACAGGGAAGGCTAACGTCCTGACTTTC.